Listed below are T cell receptor beta chains from one sample, sequenced in a study of neurological immune-mediated disorders. TCRdb re-called the 5' RACE reads through MiXCR, storing one row per CDR3 protein. The sample includes fewer than 70,000 distinct CDR3 sequences, more than 9.5% of them seen just once. Sequencing was done on a sample of PBMCs. Receptors originate from a man aged 25-45 years in good health. The CDR3 runs from the conserved cysteine through the conserved F or W. Fields, in order: V gene, J gene, clone size, D gene, CDR3 protein, CDR3 DNA. A D gene is named only where the DNA matches it firmly. Only part of the rows carry a size: once, few, many, or a class if the clone is expanded.

TRBV2	TRBJ2-3	many	NA	CAGRRYAGDTQYF	TGTGCCGGCCGTAGGTATGCGGGAGATACGCAGTATTTT
TRBV12-3/TRBV12-4	TRBJ1-1	many	TRBD1	CASSPSDRPGRNTEAFF	TGTGCCAGCAGCCCCTCGGACAGGCCAGGAAGGAACACTGAAGCTTTCTTT
TRBV5-1	TRBJ2-5	many	NA	CASSYGGQETQYF	TGCGCCAGCAGCTACGGGGGTCAAGAGACCCAGTACTTC
TRBV20-1	TRBJ2-3	many	NA	CSASKDPTDTQYF	TGCAGTGCTAGTAAAGATCCCACAGATACGCAGTATTTT
TRBV5-1	TRBJ1-1	many	TRBD1	CASSSLETGVAEAFF	TGCGCCAGCAGCTCTCTAGAGACAGGGGTGGCTGAAGCTTTCTTT
TRBV20-1	TRBJ2-5	medium-sized	TRBD2	CSAKRPSGEQETQYF	TGCAGTGCGAAGCGGCCTAGCGGGGAACAAGAGACCCAGTACTTC
TRBV18	TRBJ2-2	many	NA	CASNTPGAGELFF	TGTGCCAGCAACACTCCAGGGGCCGGGGAGCTGTTTTTT
TRBV20-1	TRBJ1-5	many	NA	CSASVSNQPQHF	TGCAGTGCTAGCGTCAGCAATCAGCCCCAGCATTTT
TRBV20-1	TRBJ2-1	many	NA	CSARDQGFFEQFF	TGCAGTGCTAGAGATCAGGGTTTTTTTGAGCAGTTCTTC
TRBV24-1	TRBJ2-1	few	TRBD2	CATSDETTSGAAYNEQFF	TGTGCCACCAGTGACGAAACGACTAGCGGGGCCGCCTACAATGAGCAGTTCTTC
TRBV5-1	TRBJ2-1	few	NA	CASSLLREEQFF	TGCGCCAGCAGCTTGCTGCGGGAAGAGCAGTTCTTC
TRBV10-3	TRBJ2-3	many	TRBD2	CAIRGTSGSRTFSDTQYF	TGTGCCATCAGGGGGACTAGCGGGAGTAGAACCTTCTCAGATACGCAGTATTTT
TRBV29-1	TRBJ2-1	many	TRBD2	CSVMASGTYNEQFF	TGCAGCGTGATGGCTAGCGGGACGTACAATGAGCAGTTCTTC
TRBV5-1	TRBJ2-2	many	NA	CASSLSAGTTGELFF	TGCGCCAGCAGCTTGTCGGCAGGGACCACCGGGGAGCTGTTTTTT
TRBV5-5	TRBJ2-1	many	TRBD2	CASSLGLAGNYNEQFF	TGTGCCAGCAGCTTAGGACTAGCGGGGAACTACAATGAGCAGTTCTTC
TRBV12-3/TRBV12-4	TRBJ2-2	many	NA	CASNTAGELFF	TGTGCCAGCAATACGGCCGGGGAGCTGTTTTTT
TRBV14	TRBJ2-1	many	NA	CASSQMPRWNEQFF	TGTGCCAGCAGCCAAATGCCCCGTTGGAATGAGCAGTTCTTC
TRBV5-1	TRBJ2-3	many	NA	CASSLGPRVGFADTQYF	TGCGCCAGCAGCTTGGGCCCCAGGGTGGGTTTCGCAGATACGCAGTATTTT
TRBV20-1	TRBJ2-1	few	NA	CSAGSPNSYNEQFF	TGCAGTGCTGGGAGTCCCAACTCCTACAATGAGCAGTTCTTC
TRBV5-1	TRBJ2-3	many	NA	CASSLGGTTTDTQYF	TGCGCCAGCAGCTTAGGGGGGACTACCACAGATACGCAGTATTTT
TRBV5-1	TRBJ2-5	many	NA	CASSLASGETQYF	TGCGCCAGCAGCTTGGCCTCAGGGGAGACCCAGTACTTC
TRBV4-1	TRBJ2-2	few	TRBD1	CASSVAGGGTGELFF	TGCGCCAGCAGCGTGGCAGGGGGCGGCACCGGGGAGCTGTTTTTT
TRBV12-3/TRBV12-4	TRBJ1-5	many	NA	CASSLVGGGNQPQHF	TGTGCCAGCAGTTTGGTAGGGGGAGGGAATCAGCCCCAGCATTTT
TRBV20-1	TRBJ2-7	many	TRBD2	CSARSLAGGWYF	TGCAGTGCTAGATCACTAGCGGGTGGCTGGTACTTC
TRBV7-2	TRBJ2-7	many	NA	CASSLQQARYEQYF	TGTGCCAGCAGCTTACAACAGGCCCGCTACGAGCAGTACTTC
TRBV7-9	TRBJ2-1	few	TRBD2	CASSLIPSGSPSSYNEQFF	TGTGCCAGCAGCTTAATCCCTAGCGGGAGCCCTAGCTCCTACAATGAGCAGTTCTTC
TRBV6-6	TRBJ2-7	many	TRBD1	CASSYWDREGEQYF	TGTGCCAGCAGTTATTGGGACAGGGAAGGGGAGCAGTACTTC
TRBV5-1	TRBJ2-5	many	NA	CASSFGTKDQETQYF	TGCGCCAGCAGCTTCGGTACAAAAGACCAAGAGACCCAGTACTTC
TRBV7-6	TRBJ2-2	many	TRBD2	CASSPVAGGNVDTGELFF	TGTGCCAGCAGCCCGGTAGCGGGAGGCAACGTCGACACCGGGGAGCTGTTTTTT
TRBV4-1	TRBJ2-3	many	NA	CASSQVAQQAGTDTQYF	TGCGCCAGCAGCCAAGTAGCTCAGCAGGCCGGCACAGATACGCAGTATTTT
TRBV7-6	TRBJ2-3	NA	NA	CASSLENRDTQYF	TGTGCCAGCAGCTTAGAAAACCGGGATACGCAGTATTTT
TRBV29-1	TRBJ2-6	NA	NA	CSVVIGSGANVLTF	TGCAGCGTTGTGATTGGTTCAGGGGCCAACGTCCTGACTTTT
TRBV20-1	TRBJ2-1	many	TRBD2	CSASPSGRFEQFF	TGCAGTGCGAGTCCTAGCGGGAGATTTGAGCAGTTCTTC
TRBV5-6	TRBJ2-2	many	TRBD1	CASSSFRGSGELFF	TGTGCCAGCAGCTCCTTCAGGGGGTCCGGGGAGCTGTTTTTT
TRBV7-7	TRBJ2-5	many	TRBD1	CASSLNRGQETQYF	TGTGCCAGCAGCTTAAACAGGGGGCAAGAGACCCAGTACTTC
TRBV20-1	TRBJ2-3	many	TRBD2	CSAIFPGLAGRSTDTQYF	TGCAGTGCTATTTTTCCGGGACTAGCGGGAAGAAGTACAGATACGCAGTATTTT
TRBV7-8	TRBJ2-7	many	NA	CASLQHGENYEQYF	TGTGCCAGCCTACAGCACGGGGAAAACTACGAGCAGTACTTC
TRBV6-1	TRBJ2-3	many	NA	CASSVVGAGDTQYF	TGTGCCAGCAGTGTGGTGGGAGCGGGAGATACGCAGTATTTT
TRBV7-9	TRBJ2-7	many	TRBD1	CASSLADREDEQYF	TGTGCCAGCAGCTTAGCGGACAGGGAAGACGAGCAGTACTTC
TRBV6-2/TRBV6-3	TRBJ1-1	few	NA	CASSTSVVYTEAFF	NA
TRBV18	TRBJ2-5	few	NA	CASSPRMAEETQYF	TGTGCCAGCTCACCAAGGATGGCCGAAGAGACCCAGTACTTC
TRBV27	TRBJ2-5	NA	TRBD1	CASSKDRARETQYF	TGTGCCAGCAGTAAGGACAGGGCGAGGGAGACCCAGTACTTC
TRBV7-6	TRBJ1-1	many	NA	CASSLDIRLNTEAFF	TGTGCCAGCAGCTTAGATATCAGACTGAACACTGAAGCTTTCTTT
TRBV2	TRBJ1-3	many	NA	CASIPRGAGNTIYF	TGTGCCAGCATCCCTCGAGGGGCGGGAAACACCATATATTTT
TRBV19	TRBJ1-1	many	NA	CASSPLNTEAFF	TGTGCCAGTAGTCCCCTAAACACTGAAGCTTTCTTT
TRBV20-1	TRBJ2-5	many	TRBD1	CSARDLDRDQETQYF	TGCAGTGCTAGAGACCTCGACAGGGATCAAGAGACCCAGTACTTC
TRBV5-1	TRBJ2-1	many	NA	CASRKGIDNEQFF	TGCGCCAGCAGAAAGGGAATCGACAATGAGCAGTTCTTC
TRBV5-1	TRBJ1-1	many	NA	CASRLLGSYTEAFF	TGCGCCAGCCGTCTTCTCGGGTCATACACTGAAGCTTTCTTT
TRBV20-1	TRBJ2-7	many	NA	CSARDPRRVSVYEQYF	TGCAGTGCTAGAGATCCCCGCAGGGTCTCGGTGTACGAGCAGTACTTC
TRBV15	TRBJ2-1	many	TRBD2	CATSRETSGFYNEQFF	TGTGCCACCAGCAGAGAGACTAGCGGCTTTTACAATGAGCAGTTCTTC
TRBV9	TRBJ2-3	many	TRBD2	CASSATRLAGVSSTDTQYF	TGTGCCAGCAGCGCGACTCGACTAGCGGGAGTCTCTAGCACAGATACGCAGTATTTT
TRBV5-1	TRBJ2-3	few	TRBD2	CASSERNSGSWTDTQYF	TGCGCCAGCTCTGAACGAAATAGCGGGAGTTGGACAGATACGCAGTATTTT
TRBV7-3	TRBJ2-7	many	NA	CASSEPRTVTYEQYF	TGTGCCAGCAGCGAACCAAGGACGGTAACCTACGAGCAGTACTTC